These 9 T cell receptor beta chains originate from one sample sequenced in a study of cytomegalovirus exposure and HLA in healthy donors. It was with 60 Vbeta and 13 Jbeta primers that the PCR ran. Generated by immunoSEQ multiplex PCR, the TCRdb table keeps only in-frame clones and is missing some. Of around 50,000 clones detected, around three quarters appear once; the ten largest clones hold 8.1%. The sample comprised PBMCs. These receptors all come from a young man in good health and CMV-seropositive.

The V gene is TRBV10-2, the J gene TRBJ2-7; 10 bases are shared with TRBD2. The CDR3 is 14 amino acids. The J segment lost 13 bases and the V segment lost 0 bases, leaving 9 bases of the junction unmatched. Germline CDR1 and CDR2: WSHSY and SAAADI. The CDR3: CASSESSSGGIHYF. The CDR3 DNA sequence: TGCGCCAGCAGTGAGTCGTCTAGCGGGGGAATTCACTACTTC.

The gene calls are TRBV7-6 and TRBJ1-2; TRBD1 matches 8 bases. The CDR3 sequence is 18 residues long. Trimming at V came to 1 base and at J to 0 bases, leaving 10 bases not matched to a gene. Germline V gene sequence: CDR1 SGHVS, CDR2 FNYEAQ. CDR3 protein: CASSLDLWDRTTNYGYTF. The CDR3 DNA reads as TGTGCCAGCAGCTTAGACTTGTGGGACAGGACTACTAACTATGGCTACACCTTC.

The rearrangement links TRBV9 to TRBJ2-2, with 7 bases fitting TRBD2. V was pared by 0 bases and J by 5 bases, with 7 bases of the junction left unmatched. CDR3 length equals 16 residues. Germline assignment: CDR1 SGDLS and CDR2 YYNGEE. The CDR3 protein is CASSVEPGLRTGELFF. CDR3 in DNA: TGTGCCAGCAGCGTAGAACCGGGACTAAGAACCGGGGAGCTGTTTTTT. The whole variable domain, remainder taken from reference TRBV9 and TRBJ2-2, is DSGVTQTPKHLITATGQRVTLRCSPRSGDLSVYWYQQSLDQGLQFLIQYYNGEERAKGNILERFSAQQFPDLHSELNLSSLELGDSALYFCASSVEPGLRTGELFFGEGSRLTVL.

The rearrangement links TRBV11-2 to TRBJ2-7, with 11 positions matching TRBD1. Germline lookup yields CDR1 SGHAT and CDR2 FQNNGV. CDR3 size: 14 residues. V was pared by 5 bases and J by 3 bases, with 3 bases of the junction left unmatched. CDR3 bases: TGTGCCAGCAGCCTCGGGACAGGGGGCTACGAGCAGTACTTC. It codes for CASSLGTGGYEQYF.

A single count supports this clone. The chain employs TRBV5-4 and TRBJ2-7, with 7 bases matching TRBD2. Trimming at V came to 4 bases and at J to 0 bases, leaving 10 bases not matched to a gene. The CDR3 has 16 residues. Germline V lookup: CDR1 SGHNT, CDR2 YYREEE (reference sequence). CDR3 coding DNA: TGTGCCAGCAGCCCCTGGGGGGGTTCAAGCTCCTACGAGCAGTACTTC. This translates into CASSPWGGSSSYEQYF.

This clone was picked up a small number of times. The chain links TRBV4-1 to TRBJ1-1, with a possible D match to TRBD1 (6 bases). The V gene lost 0 bases and the J gene lost 1 base, with 6 bases spanning the gap. This CDR3 has 14 amino acids. CDR1 is MGHRA, CDR2 YSYEKL, per germline. Here the CDR3 reads CASSQETGNTEAFF. The CDR3 bases are TGCGCCAGCAGCCAAGAGACAGGGAACACTGAAGCTTTCTTT.

The genes are TRBV5-6 and TRBJ2-2; no reliable D call. V was pared by 4 bases and J by 2 bases, with 9 bases between. The germline V gene has CDR1 SGHDT and CDR2 YYEEEE. The CDR3 covers 14 residues. The chain's CDR3 is CASSVSLNTGELFF. Written as DNA, the CDR3 is TGTGCCAGCAGCGTGTCCCTCAACACCGGGGAGCTGTTTTTT.

This chain joins TRBV13 and TRBJ1-4; D uncertain. CDR1 and CDR2 (germline): PRHDT, FYEKMQ (reference sequence). V was clipped by 8 bases and J by 8 bases, with 18 bases between them. This CDR3 region has 14 residues. CDR3 residues: CASSRSETGEKLFF. The CDR3 DNA reads TGTGCCAGCTCACGGAGTGAGACTGGGGAAAAACTGTTTTTT.

The V gene is TRBV7-9, the J gene TRBJ1-2; 9 nucleotides agree with TRBD1. Trimming took 11 bases from V and 4 from J; bases not matched to a gene: 17. CDR1 is SEHNR, CDR2 FQNEAQ, per germline (reference sequence). This CDR3 has 16 amino acids. The CDR3 DNA is TGTGCCGGCATCCTCGAACGGGACAGGGCGTTCTATGGCTACACCTTC. It translates to CAGILERDRAFYGYTF.